This entry lists 20 T cell receptor beta chains sequenced from one sample in a study of PD-1 blockade in classical Hodgkin lymphoma. This table comes from immunoSEQ multiplex PCR, and its TCRdb copy is limited to in-frame clones, with some not included. The data contain 30,000 to 35,000 clones, under 90% of them singletons. Documented time point: cycle 4 day 1 (C4D1), after five to seven weeks of nivolumab. Following autologous stem cell transplantation, relapse occurred in every patient, and exposure to brentuximab vedotin varied. Magnetic negative selection was used to purify CD4+ T cells from PBMCs that had been thawed. This specimen was CD4+ T cells from blood, taken before the fourth cycle of nivolumab. These receptors came from a human donor with classical Hodgkin lymphoma.

The genes are TRBV5-4 and TRBJ2-7, with 8 bases aligning to TRBD1. The germline V gene encodes CDR1 SGHNT and CDR2 YYREEE (reference sequence). This CDR3 is 14 amino acids long. Trimming cost V 4 bases and J 3 bases; bases outside gene matches: 6. The DNA for the CDR3 is TGTGCCAGCAGCCCTGACAGGGGAGGCTACGAGCAGTACTTC. This codes for CASSPDRGGYEQYF.

As DNA, the CDR3 is TGTGCCAGCAGCTTAACCGGCAGGGGGATCTACGAGCAGTACTTC. It translates to CASSLTGRGIYEQYF. The rearrangement uses TRBV7-3 and TRBJ2-7, with 7 bases matching TRBD1. The trim removed 0 bases at V and 3 bases at J, leaving 5 bases unmatched. Germline V gives CDR1 SGHTA, CDR2 FQGTGA. CDR3 length: 15 residues.

The chain carries TRBV30 and TRBJ1-6; D call uncertain. Looked up from germline, CDR1 is GTSNPN and CDR2 is SVGIG (reference sequence). CDR3 size: 14 residues. V shed 2 bases and J shed 9 bases, with 14 bases lying between them. The CDR3 region is CAWSFGEGGSPLHF. CDR3 in DNA: TGTGCCTGGAGTTTCGGGGAAGGTGGTTCACCCCTCCACTTT. Full variable domain (missing parts from reference TRBV30 and TRBJ1-6): SQTIHQWPATLVQPVGSPLSLECTVEGTSNPNLYWYRQAAGRGLQLLFYSVGIGQISSEVPQNLSASRPQDRQFILSSKKLLLSDSGFYLCAWSFGEGGSPLHFGNGTRLTVT.

The gene calls are TRBV5-4 and TRBJ2-5; D might be TRBD2 (6 bases). The V and J ends lost 4 bases and 3 bases respectively, with 13 bases between them. The CDR3 is made up of 14 amino acids. Germline CDR1 SGHNT, CDR2 YYREEE (reference sequence). Here the CDR3 reads CASSARDLKETQYF. The CDR3 nucleotides read TGTGCCAGCAGCGCAAGGGACTTAAAAGAGACCCAGTACTTC.

V usage is TRBV5-1 and J usage is TRBJ1-1, with D uncertain. Per germline, CDR1 SGHRS and CDR2 YFSETQ. The V gene lost 4 bases and the J gene lost 2 bases, with 15 bases spanning the gap. The CDR3 sequence is 15 residues long. CDR3 nucleotides: TGCGCCAGCAGCCCCTCGTGGGCAATCAACACTGAAGCTTTCTTT. This sequence encodes CASSPSWAINTEAFF.

The V and J genes are TRBV11-2 and TRBJ2-2; possible D gene TRBD1, 6 bases. Germline V lookup: CDR1 SGHAT, CDR2 FQNNGV. The CDR3 covers 13 residues. Trimming pared 3 bases from V and 8 bases from J, leaving 10 bases between. CDR3: CASSFEGVGELFF. CDR3 sequence (DNA): TGTGCCAGCAGCTTTGAGGGGGTGGGGGAGCTGTTTTTT.

The chain uses TRBV5-1 and TRBJ2-7, with D perhaps being TRBD1 or TRBD2 (7 bases each). This CDR3 contains 16 residues. Trimming pared 0 bases from V and 0 bases from J, leaving 13 bases between. Germline CDR1 and CDR2: SGHRS and YFSETQ. The CDR3 nucleotides are TGCGCCAGCAGCTTGGAGCGGGACAGACGCTCCTACGAGCAGTACTTC. Translation: CASSLERDRRSYEQYF.

The gene calls are TRBV15 and TRBJ1-2, with 7 bases identical to TRBD1. Trimming took 0 bases from V and 7 from J; bases not matched to a gene: 11. Looked up from germline, CDR1 is LNHNV and CDR2 is YYDKDF (reference sequence). CDR3 length: 16 residues. This CDR3 reads CATSRDFDRAGRGYTF. The DNA for the CDR3 is TGTGCCACCAGCAGAGATTTCGACAGGGCCGGGCGTGGCTACACCTTC.

The rearrangement joins TRBV19 to TRBJ1-1; D uncertain. This CDR3 spans 14 amino acids. The germline CDR1 and CDR2 sequences are LNHDA and SQIVND (reference sequence). The germline V and J ends were trimmed by 3 bases and 1 base, with 9 bases remaining between them. The DNA of the CDR3 is TGTGCCAGTAGTATGTTGGGCAGGAACACTGAAGCTTTCTTT. It is translated as CASSMLGRNTEAFF. The whole variable domain, filled in from reference TRBV19 and TRBJ1-1, reads DGGITQSPKYLFRKEGQNVTLSCEQNLNHDAMYWYRQDPGQGLRLIYYSQIVNDFQKGDIAEGYSVSREKKESFPLTVTSAQKNPTAFYLCASSMLGRNTEAFFGQGTRLTVV.

The chain combines TRBV9 with TRBJ2-2, with TRBD1 matching over 7 bases. There are 15 residues in the CDR3. Trimming removed 2 bases from V and 0 bases from J; junction bases left unmatched: 1. Germline CDR1 and CDR2: SGDLS and YYNGEE. In DNA, the CDR3 is TGTGCCAGCAGCGTTACAGGGGCGAACACCGGGGAGCTGTTTTTT. Encoded protein: CASSVTGANTGELFF.

The chain carries TRBV7-9 and TRBJ2-7, with 13 bases fitting TRBD2. This CDR3 comprises 17 residues. Germline V CDR1 and CDR2: SEHNR, FQNEAQ (reference sequence). With V trimmed by 5 bases and J by 4 bases, 11 bases remained unmatched. The CDR3 DNA sequence: TGTGCCAGCAGCGCTACTAGCGGGGGGGCGTCCAGGTACGAGCAGTACTTC. It is translated as CASSATSGGASRYEQYF.

The V and J genes are TRBV5-6 and TRBJ2-7, with D possibly being TRBD1 (5 bases). V lost 3 bases, J lost 2 bases, and 9 bases lay in between. This CDR3 comprises 13 residues. Per germline, CDR1 SGHDT and CDR2 YYEEEE. For the CDR3, the DNA is TGTGCCAGCAGCTCTGACAGAGCCTACGAGCAGTACTTC. It specifies CASSSDRAYEQYF.

This clone was picked up one time. The V and J genes are TRBV27 and TRBJ1-2; perhaps TRBD1 as D (5 bases). This CDR3 contains 16 residues. V was clipped by 1 base and J by 6 bases, with 18 bases between them. The V gene's germline CDR1 is MNHEY and CDR2 SMNVEV (reference sequence). CDR3 sequence reads: CASSLLGVGRDDGYTF. The CDR3 DNA reads TGTGCCAGCAGTTTATTGGGGGTGGGCAGGGACGATGGCTACACCTTC.

V and J are TRBV29-1 and TRBJ1-5; 10 bases line up with TRBD1. The CDR3 covers 14 residues. CDR1 is SQVTM, CDR2 ANQGSEA, per germline. The J segment lost 5 bases and the V segment lost 4 bases, leaving 5 bases of the junction unmatched. In DNA form, the CDR3 reads TGCAGCGTTGCCGGACAGGGGGGATATCAGCCCCAGCATTTT. Protein: CSVAGQGGYQPQHF.

The V call is TRBV6-1, the J call TRBJ2-3; D call uncertain. V was trimmed by 0 bases and J by 5 bases, leaving 3 bases between them. This CDR3 spans 12 amino acids. From germline, CDR1 is MNHNS and CDR2 SASEGT. CDR3 amino acids: CASSEALDTQYF. In nucleotides, the CDR3 is TGTGCCAGCAGTGAAGCATTAGATACGCAGTATTTT.

The chain is built from TRBV11-1 and TRBJ2-1, with 7 positions matching TRBD2. This CDR3 contains 17 residues. Germline CDR1 and CDR2: SGHAT and FQDESV (reference sequence). The trim removed 6 bases at V and 2 bases at J, leaving 13 bases unmatched. DNA of the CDR3: TGTGCCAGCAGGTATGCCGCGAGCGGGGTGACCTACAATGAGCAGTTCTTC. Its translation: CASRYAASGVTYNEQFF.

The rearrangement joins TRBV7-2 to TRBJ1-2, with D hard to call. V was cut by 3 bases and J by 4 bases, with 12 bases left in between. Germline V gives CDR1 SGHTA, CDR2 FQGNSA. The CDR3 extends over 14 amino acids. Here the CDR3 reads CASSLNSGPYGYTF. DNA of the CDR3: TGTGCCAGCAGCTTGAACAGCGGTCCCTATGGCTACACCTTC.

V usage is TRBV30 and J usage is TRBJ1-4; D remains ambiguous. Germline lookup yields CDR1 GTSNPN and CDR2 SVGIG (reference sequence). This CDR3 has 12 amino acids. V gave up 1 base and J gave up 7 bases, with 7 bases separating them. For the CDR3, the DNA is TGTGCCTGGAGTGCCCGGGGTGAAAAACTGTTTTTT. It is translated as CAWSARGEKLFF. Filled out from reference TRBV30 and TRBJ1-4, the complete variable domain reads SQTIHQWPATLVQPVGSPLSLECTVEGTSNPNLYWYRQAAGRGLQLLFYSVGIGQISSEVPQNLSASRPQDRQFILSSKKLLLSDSGFYLCAWSARGEKLFFGSGTQLSVL.

The chain combines TRBV5-1 with TRBJ2-1; TRBD1 agrees at 8 bases. CDR1 is SGHRS and CDR2 is YFSETQ in the germline V gene. The ends lost 5 bases at V and 4 bases at J; junction bases unmatched: 11. This CDR3 comprises 16 residues. The CDR3, as DNA: TGCGCCAGCAGTACACGGATACAGGGGGGTTACAATGAGCAGTTCTTC. Protein: CASSTRIQGGYNEQFF.

V usage is TRBV5-6 and J usage is TRBJ1-2; unclear D gene. CDR1 and CDR2 from the germline V gene are SGHDT and YYEEEE. Trimming removed 1 base from V and 7 bases from J, with 11 bases in between. CDR3 length: 13 residues. CDR3 amino acids: CASSLRHTFGYTF. In DNA, the CDR3 is TGTGCCAGCAGCTTGAGGCACACCTTTGGCTACACCTTC.